What follows is one TCR beta chain and its context. The test was conducted at deep level. Assay: immunoSEQ multiplex PCR; the TCRdb copy retains only in-frame clones and omits some. Seen here are 500,000 or so clones, more than 95% observed once, and the top ten hold about 0.067%. This record belongs to a study of shared clonotypes between healthy human individuals. About the research overall: The donor pool was made up of two women and three men aged 18 to 49. Three plates each covered CD4 naive and memory; CD8 naive two, CD8 memory one.

The source is a woman younger than 45 in good health. Sequencing input: naive CD4+ T cells sorted from blood. Subset: CD45RA+ positively selected.

The CDR3 sequence is CATSRDLGRSTNEKLFF. In nucleotides, the CDR3 is TGTGCCACCAGCAGAGATCTTGGCAGATCAACTAATGAAAAACTGTTTTTT. The rearrangement joins TRBV15 to TRBJ1-4; D is undetermined. The CDR3 has 17 amino acids. Trimming took 0 bases from V and 0 from J, leaving 11 bases between them. The germline V gene has CDR1 LNHNV and CDR2 YYDKDF (reference sequence).